This T cell receptor beta chain was obtained from a study of shared clonotypes between healthy human individuals. Study as a whole: A few men and a couple of women, aged 18 to 49, were donors.

Genomic DNA of each subset was evenly split across several immunoSEQ plates. PCR replicates from unsorted PBMC used around 300 ng DNA, and this amount was about 30,000 T cell genomes. Assay used: immunoSEQ multiplex PCR; TCRdb lists only in-frame clones, some missing. The sample has 490,000 or so clones, less than 80% seen once. Trimming cost V 2 bases and J 7 bases; bases outside gene matches: 6. Germline V gene sequence: CDR1 SGHDT, CDR2 YYEEEE. CDR3 length: 14 residues. The receptor comes from a woman aged 40 to 50 in good health. Some clones in this sample may be carry-over from other donors' samples. Input material: PBMCs. The chain is built from TRBV5-6 and TRBJ2-5; TRBD2 agrees at 9 bases. The CDR3, as DNA: TGTGCCAGCAGCTTTTATCTAGCGGGAAGGACCCAGTACTTC. Its protein is CASSFYLAGRTQYF.